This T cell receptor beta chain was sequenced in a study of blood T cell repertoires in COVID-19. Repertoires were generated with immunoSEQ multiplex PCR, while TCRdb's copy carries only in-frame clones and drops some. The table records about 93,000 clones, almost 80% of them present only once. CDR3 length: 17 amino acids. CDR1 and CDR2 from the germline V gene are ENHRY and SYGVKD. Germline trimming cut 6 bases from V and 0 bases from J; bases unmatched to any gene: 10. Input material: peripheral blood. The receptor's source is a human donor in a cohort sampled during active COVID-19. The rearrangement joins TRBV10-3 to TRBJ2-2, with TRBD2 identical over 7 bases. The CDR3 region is CAIRPNQLASNTGELFF. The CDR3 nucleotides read TGTGCCATCAGGCCCAACCAACTAGCGTCGAACACCGGGGAGCTGTTTTTT.